Below, 16 T cell receptor beta chains from the same sample are listed, as sequenced in a study of radiotherapy plus CTLA-4 blockade in lung cancer. Sequenced by immunoSEQ multiplex PCR; TCRdb stores in-frame clones only, minus some. The sample has about 66,000 clones, roughly four fifths seen once. The sample in question was peripheral blood, obtained from a patient treated with radiotherapy plus ipilimumab. These receptors all stem from a human donor with non-small cell lung cancer who had a partial response to radiotherapy plus ipilimumab.

This rearrangement joins TRBV9 to TRBJ2-7; TRBD2 matches 10 bases. Germline CDR1 and CDR2: SGDLS and YYNGEE. The CDR3 spans 17 residues. The V and J ends lost 0 bases and 1 base, in that order; junction bases with no gene match: 7. Written as DNA, the CDR3 is TGTGCCAGCAGCGTAGGCCCTAGCGGGAGCGGGTCCTACGAGCAGTACTTC. Amino acids: CASSVGPSGSGSYEQYF.

The chain carries TRBV21-1 and TRBJ1-3. TRBV21-1 is reported as a pseudogene. This CDR3 region has 20 residues. The CDR3 spells CASSKRRGGRQTSSGNTIYF. CDR3 bases: TGTGCCAGCAGCAAAAGGAGGGGGGGAAGACAGACAAGCTCTGGAAACACCATATATTTT.

V is TRBV2 and J is TRBJ1-1; 9 bases are shared with TRBD1. This CDR3 contains 15 residues. Trimming removed 5 bases from V and 4 bases from J; junction bases left unmatched: 8. Germline values: CDR1 SNHLY, CDR2 FYNNEI. The CDR3 loop reads CASSLTGGRGTEAFF. CDR3 bases: TGTGCCAGCAGTCTGACAGGGGGTAGGGGCACTGAAGCTTTCTTT.

V and J are TRBV7-3 and TRBJ2-2, with TRBD1 as a possible D gene (6 bases). The CDR3 totals 14 residues. Trimming removed 5 bases at V and 6 bases at J, with 13 bases between. Looked up from germline, CDR1 is SGHTA and CDR2 is FQGTGA. The CDR3 DNA is TGTGCCAGCAGCACACAGGGTGGGGCCGGGGAGCTGTTTTTT. Translated, it gives CASSTQGGAGELFF.

The chain recombines TRBV7-9 with TRBJ2-5; a weak D match, TRBD2 (6 bases). Trimming removed 1 base from V and 5 bases from J, with 14 bases in between. CDR1 and CDR2 from the germline V gene are SEHNR and FQNEAQ (reference sequence). The CDR3 covers 15 residues. DNA for the CDR3: TGTGCCAGCAGCTTAGAGGGACTCCTAGTGGAGACCCAGTACTTC. Its protein is CASSLEGLLVETQYF.

The V gene is TRBV7-2, the J gene TRBJ2-2, with D maybe TRBD1 (5 bases). The germline V gene encodes CDR1 SGHTA and CDR2 FQGNSA. V was cut by 5 bases and J by 3 bases, with 7 bases left in between. CDR3 length equals 13 residues. CDR3 region: CASSQTDTGELFF. CDR3 bases: TGTGCCAGCAGCCAGACAGACACCGGGGAGCTGTTTTTT.

The CDR3: CASSLDGGLEQYF. As DNA, the CDR3 is TGTGCCAGCAGTTTAGATGGCGGCCTAGAGCAGTACTTC. This chain uses TRBV28 with TRBJ2-7; D remains ambiguous. Germline assignment: CDR1 MDHEN and CDR2 SYDVKM. CDR3 size: 13 residues. V lost 2 bases to trimming and J lost 7 bases, with 12 bases between them.

This clone appeared a few times. This chain joins TRBV5-1 and TRBJ1-1; D gene ambiguous. The CDR3 has 14 residues. V was cut by 3 bases and J by 3 bases, with 12 bases left in between. Per the germline V gene, CDR1 is SGHRS and CDR2 is YFSETQ. CDR3 residues: CASSWEGSDTEAFF. The CDR3 nucleotides read TGCGCCAGCAGCTGGGAGGGAAGCGACACTGAAGCTTTCTTT. The entire variable domain, with the rest obtained from reference TRBV5-1 and TRBJ1-1, is as follows: KAGVTQTPRYLIKTRGQQVTLSCSPISGHRSVSWYQQTPGQGLQFLFEYFSETQRNKGNFPGRFSGRQFSNSRSEMNVSTLELGDSALYLCASSWEGSDTEAFFGQGTRLTVV.

The V call is TRBV7-2, the J call TRBJ2-5; 9 bases align to TRBD2. The germline V gene has CDR1 SGHTA and CDR2 FQGNSA. J gave up 5 bases and V 1 base, and 2 bases lay outside the gene matches. The CDR3 runs to 14 residues. This chain's CDR3 is CASSLGGRGETQYF. CDR3 nucleotides: TGTGCCAGCAGCTTAGGCGGGAGGGGGGAGACCCAGTACTTC.

V usage is TRBV5-4 and J usage is TRBJ2-1; 10 bases line up with TRBD2. V gave up 2 bases and J gave up 1 base; unmatched junction bases: 3. Germline assignment: CDR1 SGHNT and CDR2 YYREEE (reference sequence). The CDR3 runs 16 residues. The CDR3 coding sequence is TGTGCCAGCAGCTTCCCGGGACTAGCGTCCTACAATGAGCAGTTCTTC. Its protein is CASSFPGLASYNEQFF.

The count of this clone is one. The DNA for the CDR3 is TGCGCCAGCAGCTCGTCAAGGGGCCAGCGAGATACGCAGTATTTT. Protein sequence: CASSSSRGQRDTQYF. The chain employs TRBV5-1 and TRBJ2-3, with a possible D match to TRBD1 (5 bases). The CDR3 consists of 15 residues. V was shortened by 3 bases and J by 5 bases, with 16 bases between the two germline ends. The germline CDR1 and CDR2 sequences are SGHRS and YFSETQ.

J is TRBJ1-6 and V is TRBV28; D is unclear. This CDR3 contains 11 residues. Trimming took 5 bases from V and 10 from J, leaving 6 bases between them. Germline V CDR1 and CDR2: MDHEN, SYDVKM. CDR3 in DNA: TGTGCCAGCAGTGGGCACTCACCCCTCCACTTT. Residues: CASSGHSPLHF.

The chain is built from TRBV11-3 and TRBJ2-1, with 10 positions matching TRBD1. CDR1 SGHNT and CDR2 YENEEA come from the germline V gene. V shed 2 bases and J 7 bases; nucleotides not matched to a gene: 8. There are 16 residues in the CDR3. CDR3 DNA sequence: TGTGCCAGCAGCTTAACTCGGGACAGGGGAAGGAATGAGCAGTTCTTC. The encoded protein is CASSLTRDRGRNEQFF. Filled out from reference TRBV11-3 and TRBJ2-1, the complete variable domain reads EAGVVQSPRYKIIEKKQPVAFWCNPISGHNTLYWYLQNLGQGPELLIRYENEEAVDDSQLPKDRFSAERLKGVDSTLKIQPAELGDSAVYLCASSLTRDRGRNEQFFGPGTRLTVL.

The chain couples TRBV5-1 to TRBJ1-4; 8 nucleotides line up with TRBD1. CDR3 length equals 13 residues. CDR1 SGHRS and CDR2 YFSETQ come from the germline V gene. V shed 8 bases and J 3 bases; nucleotides not matched to a gene: 3. The CDR3 nucleotides are TGCGCCAGTGGGACAGGAGCTAATGAAAAACTGTTTTTT. It specifies CASGTGANEKLFF.

The chain combines TRBV29-1 with TRBJ2-7, with TRBD1 as a possible D gene (5 bases). The V gene's germline CDR1 is SQVTM and CDR2 ANQGSEA. The CDR3 spans 12 residues. The V end lost 4 bases, the J end lost 5 bases, and 12 bases lay between the germline ends. The CDR3 region has the DNA TGCAGCGTTGGGGCAGGGTACCACGAGCAGTACTTC. Its translation is CSVGAGYHEQYF.

The genes are TRBV5-4 and TRBJ2-3; D gene uncertain. The CDR3 sequence is 12 residues long. The V and J ends lost 2 bases and 4 bases respectively, with 5 bases between them. Germline assignment: CDR1 SGHNT and CDR2 YYREEE (reference sequence). This CDR3 reads CASSFTADTQYF. CDR3 DNA: TGTGCCAGCAGCTTTACAGCAGATACGCAGTATTTT.